This T cell receptor (beta chain) was recovered during a study of CD8+ T cells in alopecia areata. The treatment: oral pan-JAK inhibitor, 5-10 mg twice daily. Extracted from the samples, RNA was reverse transcribed into cDNA to serve as the sequencing template. Here immunoSEQ multiplex PCR was the method, and the copy in TCRdb shows in-frame clones only, minus some. The table has around 200,000 clones, 45% to 65% seen once. Germline V gene sequence: CDR1 SQVTM, CDR2 ANQGSEA. The CDR3 sequence is 13 residues long. The receptor was derived from a human donor with alopecia areata. Sequences were derived from CD4+ T cells sorted from blood, sampled at week 4, from a patient treated with tofacitinib. The chain links TRBV29-1 to TRBJ2-5; possibly TRBD2 for D (6 bases). The DNA end is more similar to TRBJ2-7, so the J call may be wrong. CDR3 bases: TGCAGCGCGAGCGGGCCCTACGCCTACGAGCAGTACTTC. This codes for CSASGPYAYEQYF.